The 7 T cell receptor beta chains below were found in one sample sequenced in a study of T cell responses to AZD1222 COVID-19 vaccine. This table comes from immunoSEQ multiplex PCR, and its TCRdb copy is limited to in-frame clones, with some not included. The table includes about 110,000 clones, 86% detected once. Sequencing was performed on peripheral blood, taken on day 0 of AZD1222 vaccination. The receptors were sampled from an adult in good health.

CDR3 loop: CASSFHRGGGRPEAFF. The CDR3 DNA reads TGTGCCAGCAGTTTCCACAGGGGGGGAGGCCGACCTGAAGCTTTCTTT. The rearrangement joins TRBV28 to TRBJ1-1; 8 bases are a match to TRBD1. Germline V lookup: CDR1 MDHEN, CDR2 SYDVKM. The CDR3 loop spans 16 amino acids. The J segment lost 6 bases and the V segment lost 3 bases, leaving 12 bases of the junction unmatched.

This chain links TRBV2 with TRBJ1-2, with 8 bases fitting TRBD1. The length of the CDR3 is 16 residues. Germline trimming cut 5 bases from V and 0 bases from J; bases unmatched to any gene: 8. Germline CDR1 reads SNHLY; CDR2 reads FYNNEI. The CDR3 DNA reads TGTGCCAGCAGTTTAACGGACAGGGCGGCTAACTATGGCTACACCTTC. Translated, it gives CASSLTDRAANYGYTF.

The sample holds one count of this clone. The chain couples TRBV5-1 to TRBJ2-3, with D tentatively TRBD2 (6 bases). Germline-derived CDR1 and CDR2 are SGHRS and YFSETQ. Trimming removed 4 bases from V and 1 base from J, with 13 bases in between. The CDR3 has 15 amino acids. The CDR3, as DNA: TGCGCCAGCAGCCCACCTAGCGCCGGCACAGATACGCAGTATTTT. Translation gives CASSPPSAGTDTQYF.

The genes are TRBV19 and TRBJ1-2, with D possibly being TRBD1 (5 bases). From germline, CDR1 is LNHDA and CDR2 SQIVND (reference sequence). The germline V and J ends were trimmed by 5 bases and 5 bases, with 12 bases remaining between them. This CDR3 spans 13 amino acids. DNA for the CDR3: TGTGCCAGTAGTGTAACGCAGGGTTATGGCTACACCTTC. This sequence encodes CASSVTQGYGYTF.

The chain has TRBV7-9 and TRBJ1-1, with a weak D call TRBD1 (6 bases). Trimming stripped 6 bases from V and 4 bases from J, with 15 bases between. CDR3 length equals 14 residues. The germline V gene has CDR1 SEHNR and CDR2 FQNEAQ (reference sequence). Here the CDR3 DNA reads TGTGCCAGCAGTCCCACCCAGGGGAGCACTGAAGCTTTCTTT. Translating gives CASSPTQGSTEAFF.

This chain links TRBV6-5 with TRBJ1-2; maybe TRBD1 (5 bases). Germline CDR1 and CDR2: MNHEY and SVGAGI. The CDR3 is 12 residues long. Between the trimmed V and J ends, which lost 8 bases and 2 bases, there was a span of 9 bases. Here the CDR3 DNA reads TGTGCCAGCGCACAGGACAACTATGGCTACACCTTC. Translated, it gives CASAQDNYGYTF.

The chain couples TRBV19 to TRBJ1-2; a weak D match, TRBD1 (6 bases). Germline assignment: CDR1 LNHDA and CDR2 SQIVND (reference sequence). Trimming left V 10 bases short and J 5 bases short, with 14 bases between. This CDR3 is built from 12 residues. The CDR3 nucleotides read TGTGCCACAGGGGAGCGAGAGTATGGCTACACCTTC. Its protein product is CATGEREYGYTF.